This T cell receptor beta chain was recorded in a study of cytomegalovirus exposure and HLA in healthy donors. Across the whole study: An early release of data contained approximately 80 million unique TCRs, which came from HLA-typed donors. The study's findings and limits: DRB1 showed the most TCR associations and HLA-C the fewest in a later analysis, as rates varied by HLA locus. An analysis was carried out later, and it reportedly showed fewer N-insertions in an Asian-associated ancestry cluster than the approximately 610-donor mean.

This PCR relied on a set of 60 Vbeta primers and 13 Jbeta primers. This table comes from immunoSEQ multiplex PCR, and its TCRdb copy is limited to in-frame clones, with some not included. The sample gives fewer than 140,000 clones, 70% to 80% of which show up once; about 0.8% is in the top ten. CDR3 length equals 15 residues. In germline, CDR1 is SGDLS, CDR2 YYNGEE. V gave up 4 bases and J gave up 2 bases; unmatched junction bases: 7. Notes on this clone: Its antigen is undetermined.

The clonotype originates from a boy aged 5 to 17 in good health and CMV-seronegative. This sequence joins TRBV9 and TRBJ1-2; TRBD1 aligns across 8 bases. Source material: PBMCs. The DNA of the CDR3 is TGTGCCAGCAGCCTCCAGGGGGCGGCCAACTATGGCTACACCTTC. Its protein product is CASSLQGAANYGYTF.